The clone carrying this TCR beta chain was recorded a few times. The antigen is undetermined. Blood was sampled at baseline, cycle 4 day 1, and cycle 7 day 1. Looked up from germline, CDR1 is MNHEY and CDR2 is SMNVEV (reference sequence). This CDR3 has 13 residues. V shed 2 bases and J shed 0 bases, with 4 bases lying between them. Produced via immunoSEQ multiplex PCR; TCRdb's table is partial and in-frame only. The table includes about 45,000 clones, approximately 86% detected once. This entry comes from a study of OX40 agonist ivuxolimab in advanced cancers. Study in general: The study treated patients with ivuxolimab, an agonistic anti-OX40 (CD134) antibody. A male proportion of 82.7% was recorded, with mean age 60 years and range about 20 to 79. Findings and caveats of the study: At 0.1 to 3.0 mg/kg and by week 6, clonal expansion occurred in CD4+ and CD8+ blood T cells.

The sequencing here drew on CD4+ or CD8+ T cells sorted from blood, taken in a trial of the OX40 agonist ivuxolimab. The receptor's source is an adult with an advanced solid tumor such as melanoma, head and neck, liver or kidney cancer. The chain joins TRBV27 to TRBJ1-1; D ambiguous. The CDR3 protein is CASSLTVNTEAFF. The CDR3 DNA sequence: TGTGCCAGCAGTTTAACAGTGAACACTGAAGCTTTCTTT.